This TCR beta chain was obtained from a study of T cell responses to AZD1222 COVID-19 vaccine (TCRdb year 2021). Study-wide context: AZD1222 recipients given second doses at about 4 weeks or at about 12 weeks were pooled, since spike-specific TCR depth and breadth were not found to differ between the two schedules. A total of around 240 trial participants underwent TCR sequencing, of whom about 210 received two doses of AZD1222 and around 25 received two doses of the MenACWY control vaccine. Trial participants were enrolled by age into subgroups of 18-55, 56-69 and 70-plus years, and approximately 150, 30 and 60 TCR-sequenced participants, respectively, were included in these subgroups.

Beyond this particular receptor, the publication reports: Nearly half of unique spike-specific TCRs reportedly recognized epitopes outside regions mutated in the B.1.351 and B.1.1.7 variants. Participants were mostly white British, with more females than males. The authors suggested clonal diversity may have been underestimated. Because no day 14 peak-response samples were available, the repertoires could be characterized only after the peak T cell response. CD4 TCRs associated with the vaccine covered the entire spike protein, and the dominant responses were in regions 160-218 and 743-854. In the small 56-69-year group, the increase in depth fell short of significance, most likely because of low power. A significant rise in spike-specific TCR breadth and depth was observed after two AZD1222 doses relative to day 0 and relative to MenACWY recipients. Only five to seven AZD1222 recipients were SARS-CoV-2 seropositive at baseline, limiting conclusions about previously exposed vaccinees.

The CDR3 holds 13 amino acids from the cysteine to the phenylalanine. Only CDR3 DNA is held: 39 bases, read in frame from base 1. V loses 6 bases of germline sequence and J loses 1 base, and the interval between the two ends is 10 bases. The germline V gene yields SGHVS for CDR1 and FQNEAQ for CDR2. The CDR3 regions of human TCRbeta chains were analyzed by immunosequencing. Per the original workflow: Repertoire TCRs were checked for matches against a reference library of SARS-CoV-2-specific TCRs that had been generated using the MIRA antigen-specificity platform. Breadth was defined as the fraction of unique TCRs that were SARS-CoV-2-associated. Depth was defined as the fraction of total T cells that were SARS-CoV-2-associated. Using the MIRA data, every spike-specific TCR was mapped to the spike region that the TCR reacted to and assigned to either a CD4 or a CD8 class. Log10-transformed breadth and depth values were compared by one-way ANOVA with Sidak's multiple comparisons tests. TCRdb retrieved this table from immuneACCESS and kept in-frame rearrangements only. Not all clones are present; in checked studies, unresolved V genes account for under half, and no reason is known for the remainder. Clone size and the V and J calls come from that table; the DNA yielded D and trimming. This sample has fewer than 150,000 clones in its table, and 70% to 90% of those were observed once. About 6.2% of the sample is in the top ten clones.

This specimen's time point label, per the study, means: baseline before first vaccination. Vaccinee samples were obtained from the UK trials COV001 and COV002, which included a single-blind randomized controlled phase 2/3 trial of AZD1222 (ChAdOx1 nCoV-19) in healthy adults. For TCRbeta chain sequencing, PBMC samples were collected from trial participants at day 0 and at day 28 after the second dose. A word on this clone: No antigen is known for it. Base qualities are not recorded, but no much larger clone differs from it by a single base.

The sequencing here drew on peripheral blood, taken on day 0 of AZD1222 vaccination. The TCR was taken from an adult in good health. The sequence is built from TRBV7-8 and TRBJ2-7; the D segment could be TRBD1, given 6 matching bases. The nucleotide sequence reads TGTGCCAGCAGTAAAACAGGGTCCTACGAGCAGTACTTC. This encodes CASSKTGSYEQYF.